A selection of T cell receptor beta chains follows, all from one sample in a study of shared clonotypes between healthy human individuals. Sequenced by immunoSEQ multiplex PCR; TCRdb stores in-frame clones only, minus some. This sample yields 1,400,000 or so clones, of which approximately 98.5% are seen a single time; roughly 0.36% belongs to the top ten. Sequencing was done on a sample of naive CD4+ T cells sorted from blood. The receptors were sampled from a man in his thirties or forties in good health. The CDR3 runs from the conserved cysteine through the conserved F or W. A D gene is named only where the DNA matches it firmly. For some rows the clone size is stated as once, few or many, or as a class when expanded; others skip it.

>.|TRBV7-9|TRBJ1-5|TRBD1
TGTGCCAGCAGCCGCCAGGGGGCTGGCAATCAGCCCCAGCATTTT
CASSRQGAGNQPQHF
>.|TRBV25-1|TRBJ2-2|TRBD1
TGTGCCAGCACGCGACAGGGGGCGGGTGGGGAGCTGTTTTTT
CASTRQGAGGELFF
>.|TRBV6-6|TRBJ2-7|.
TGTGCCAGCAGTAAGACACGCGGGGACTACGAGCAGTACTTC
CASSKTRGDYEQYF
>.|TRBV28|TRBJ2-1|TRBD2
TGTGCCAGCAGACCTAGCGGGTTTCGCCATGAGCAGTTCTTC
CASRPSGFRHEQFF
>.|TRBV7-9|TRBJ2-7|.
TGTGCCAGCAGCTTAGCGGTGGCAGGGAACCCCTACGAGCAGTACTTC
CASSLAVAGNPYEQYF
>.|TRBV18|TRBJ2-1|TRBD2
TGTGCCAGCTCACCTCCGAGCGGGAGTACGGATGAGCAGTTCTTC
CASSPPSGSTDEQFF
>.|TRBV6-1|TRBJ1-2|.
TGTGCCAGCAGTGAACACAAAGGCTACACCTTC
CASSEHKGYTF
>.|TRBV5-6|TRBJ1-5|.
TGTGCCAGCAGCTTGGGTCAGGGGTTTGTAAATCAGCCCCAGCATTTT
CASSLGQGFVNQPQHF
>.|TRBV5-1|TRBJ2-1|TRBD2
TGCGCCAGCAGTGGTGCCACTAGCGGAGACAATGAGCAGTTCTTC
CASSGATSGDNEQFF
>once|TRBV25-1|TRBJ2-2|.
TGTGCCAGCAGTGTGACCGGGACACCCACCGGGGAGCTGTTTTTT
CASSVTGTPTGELFF
>.|TRBV30|TRBJ2-1|TRBD1
TGTGCCTGGAGTTCCACAGGGGACTCCTACAATGAGCAGTTCTTC
CAWSSTGDSYNEQFF
>.|TRBV7-2|TRBJ2-1|TRBD2
TGTGCCAGCAGCTTAGTCGTTGGCGGGAGTTTCGCCAATGAGCAGTTCTTC
CASSLVVGGSFANEQFF
>.|TRBV6-1|TRBJ2-3|.
TGTGCCAGCAGTGAAGCGCTACGGGAGTATGTAGATACGCAGTATTTT
CASSEALREYVDTQYF
>.|TRBV2|TRBJ2-3|.
TGTGCCAGCAGGCCCAGGTCAGATACGCAGTATTTT
CASRPRSDTQYF
>.|TRBV29-1|TRBJ2-3|TRBD2
TGCAGCGTCCAAAGAATAGGACTAGCGGGAGTTCGCACAGATACGCAGTATTTT
CSVQRIGLAGVRTDTQYF
>.|TRBV28|TRBJ2-3|TRBD2
TGTGCCAGCAGTTTGCCCCTACCGGGGGGAGATACGCAGTATTTT
CASSLPLPGGDTQYF
>.|TRBV11-3|TRBJ2-6|TRBD2
TGTGCCAGCAGCTTAGACGCGGGAGGCTCTGGGGCCAACGTCCTGACTTTC
CASSLDAGGSGANVLTF
>.|TRBV14|TRBJ2-2|TRBD2
TGTGCCAGCAGCCAAATAGCGGGAAGGGGCACCGGGGAGCTGTTTTTT
CASSQIAGRGTGELFF
>.|TRBV5-1|TRBJ2-7|.
TGCGCCAGCATCAGATCCCCAGCGGAAAGTTCCTACGAGCAGTACTTC
CASIRSPAESSYEQYF
>.|TRBV6-4|TRBJ2-3|TRBD2
TGTGCCAGCAGCGCTGGTTTACTAGCGGGGGGCACAGATACGCAGTATTTT
CASSAGLLAGGTDTQYF
>.|TRBV6-5|TRBJ2-5|TRBD1
TGTGCCAGCAGTAACAACAGGGGGCGAGAGACCCAGTACTTC
CASSNNRGRETQYF
>once|TRBV27|TRBJ2-7|.
TGTGCCAGCAGTTCCGCTGGAGGCAAGAGCTCCTACGAGCAGTACTTC
CASSSAGGKSSYEQYF
>.|TRBV9|TRBJ2-2|TRBD2
TGTGCCAGCAGTGGAAAGGCGGGAGGGTATCTTTCCGGGGAGCTGTTTTTT
CASSGKAGGYLSGELFF
>once|TRBV29-1|TRBJ2-5|TRBD1
TGCAGCGTCGTACAGGGGGCTGGGGAGACCCAGTACTTC
CSVVQGAGETQYF
>.|TRBV11-2|TRBJ2-3|.
TGTGCCAGCAGCTTGACATCCAGGGCTAGCACAGATACGCAGTATTTT
CASSLTSRASTDTQYF
>once|TRBV28|TRBJ1-5|.
TGTGCCAGTCTGAACGGCAATCAGCCCCAGCATTTT
CASLNGNQPQHF
>.|TRBV7-2|TRBJ1-5|.
TGTGCCAGCAGCCCCTTTGGGGCGGGGGCCAGCAATCAGCCCCAGCATTTT
CASSPFGAGASNQPQHF
>.|TRBV5-1|TRBJ2-1|TRBD2
TGCGCCAGCAGCTGGACTAGCGGCAGCTCCTACAATGAGCAGTTCTTC
CASSWTSGSSYNEQFF
>once|TRBV6-1|TRBJ2-7|.
TGTGCCAGCACGACAGGAAGTACCTACGAGCAGTACTTC
CASTTGSTYEQYF
>once|TRBV29-1|TRBJ2-5|.
TGCAGCGTTGACCGAGATAGAGGACGGTACCAAGAGACCCAGTACTTC
CSVDRDRGRYQETQYF
>once|TRBV6-1|TRBJ2-5|TRBD2
TGTGCCAGCAACGGACTAGCGGGAGGGCCTGGGACCCAGTACTTC
CASNGLAGGPGTQYF
>.|TRBV6-6|TRBJ2-1|TRBD1
TGTGCCAGCAGTCACAGGGGTTCCTACAATGAGCAGTTCTTC
CASSHRGSYNEQFF
>.|TRBV15|TRBJ2-7|.
TGTGCCACCAGCAGAGATTCGGAGCTCGAGCAGTACTTC
CATSRDSELEQYF
>.|TRBV2|TRBJ2-5|TRBD2
TGTGCCACCTTAAGGGAGGGTACCCAAGAGACCCAGTACTTC
CATLREGTQETQYF
>.|TRBV28|TRBJ1-2|.
TGTGCCAGCAGTTTAGGCCGGGCTAATGGCTACACCTTC
CASSLGRANGYTF
>.|TRBV11-3|TRBJ2-3|TRBD1
TGTGCCAGCAGCTTGGGGACAGGACGCACAGATACGCAGTATTTT
CASSLGTGRTDTQYF
>once|TRBV10-1|TRBJ2-7|.
TGCGCCAGCAGCCGCAATCCGACTAGAACGGGTTCCTACGAGCAGTACTTC
CASSRNPTRTGSYEQYF
>.|TRBV5-6|TRBJ2-5|TRBD2
TGTGCCAGCAGCTTGCCCAGACTAGCGGGAGGGCCTTTGCGGGAGACCCAGTACTTC
CASSLPRLAGGPLRETQYF
>.|TRBV9|TRBJ2-3|.
TGTGCCAGCAGCCCCGGGGGCATTTTCACAGATACGCAGTATTTT
CASSPGGIFTDTQYF
>.|TRBV7-2|TRBJ2-1|TRBD2
TGTGCCAGCAGGCGACTAGCGGGGCCTGAGCAGTTCTTC
CASRRLAGPEQFF
>.|TRBV7-2|TRBJ2-5|.
TGTGCCAGCAGCTTAGCGTCGGGACTGCTAGACTCGTACTTC
CASSLASGLLDSYF
>.|TRBV27|TRBJ2-1|TRBD2
TGTGCCACAAAGCGGGATCTCTACAATGAGCAGTTCTTC
CATKRDLYNEQFF
>.|TRBV6-1|TRBJ2-1|.
TGTGCCAGCAGTGATTTTGGACGGAAGTACAATGAGCAGTTCTTC
CASSDFGRKYNEQFF
>.|TRBV7-9|TRBJ2-3|.
TGTGCCAGCAGCTTAGGCGGGCTCGGCACAGATACGCAGTATTTT
CASSLGGLGTDTQYF
>.|TRBV6-1|TRBJ2-1|TRBD2
TGTGCCAGCAGAATACCGGGACTAGCATCCGGTGAGCAGTTCTTC
CASRIPGLASGEQFF
>.|TRBV28|TRBJ2-2|.
TGTGCCAGCAGTTTCGGGGGCCTGAACACCGGGGAGCTGTTTTTT
CASSFGGLNTGELFF
>.|TRBV27|TRBJ2-5|TRBD2
TGTGCCAGCAGTAGACTAGCGGGAGGTCAAGAGACCCAGTACTTC
CASSRLAGGQETQYF
>.|TRBV15|TRBJ2-1|.
TGTGCCACCAGCAGAGATGGAAGAGGGTACAATGAGCAGTTCTTC
CATSRDGRGYNEQFF
>.|TRBV10-3|TRBJ1-1|.
TGTGCCATCAAAGCCGTAGTCCTGAACACTGAAGCTTTCTTT
CAIKAVVLNTEAFF
>.|TRBV5-1|TRBJ2-1|TRBD2
TGCGCCAGCAGCTTAGGACTAGGTATCTATGAGCAGTTCTTC
CASSLGLGIYEQFF
>.|TRBV2|TRBJ2-7|.
TGTGCCAGCAGTGAGGGGCAGGCCTACTACGAGCAGTACTTC
CASSEGQAYYEQYF
>.|TRBV7-9|TRBJ2-7|.
TGTGCCAGCAGCTTAGGGCCCAGGGGGACTCTCGAGCAGTACTTC
CASSLGPRGTLEQYF
>.|TRBV7-9|TRBJ2-7|.
TGTGCCAGCAGCTTGAGCTCCTACGAGCAGTACTTC
CASSLSSYEQYF
>.|TRBV6-6|TRBJ2-7|.
TGTGCCAGCGCGCGAAGCTCCTACGAGCAGTACTTC
CASARSSYEQYF
>.|TRBV19|TRBJ1-1|.
TGTGCCAGTAGTATAGGTTTAGGGGAGATGAACACTGAAGCTTTCTTT
CASSIGLGEMNTEAFF
>.|TRBV7-9|TRBJ2-6|.
TGTGCCAGCAGCGCGGGCCTTGGGGTGCCCTCTGGGGCCAACGTCCTGACTTTC
CASSAGLGVPSGANVLTF
>once|TRBV19|TRBJ1-2|.
TGTGCCAGTAGTATAGAGGCGGGGAACTATGGCTACACCTTC
CASSIEAGNYGYTF
>.|TRBV5-6|TRBJ2-7|TRBD1
TGTGCCAGCAGCTTCCCCAGGGGGACCTACGAGCAGTACTTC
CASSFPRGTYEQYF